Shown below are 21 T cell receptor beta chains from a single sample sequenced in a study of T cells in Graves' hyperthyroidism and ophthalmopathy. Researchers took RNA transcripts and amplified the TCR beta CDR3 regions from them. When the TCR CDR3 underwent first-round RT-PCR, the HTBI primer set was used. One entry per CDR3 protein results from TCRdb running MiXCR on the multiplex PCR reads. The sample comprises hundreds of thousands of distinct CDR3 sequences, around a third of which are singletons, and around a third rests with the top ten. Sequenced: blood. The receptors come from a woman between 35 and 50 years old with Graves' hyperthyroidism.

This clonotype was counted many times. The V gene is TRBV10-3, the J gene TRBJ1-4, with 9 nucleotides matching TRBD1. The CDR3 totals 13 residues. Germline assignment: CDR1 ENHRY and CDR2 SYGVKD. V trimming: 10 bases; J trimming: 8 bases; junction bases outside the gene matches: 8. The CDR3 DNA reads as TGTGCCACTCTACAGGGGGCAGGGGAAAAACTGTTTTTT. The encoded protein is CATLQGAGEKLFF.

In the case of this clonotype: This may arise from a read error, as a much more abundant clone is one base away. V is TRBV7-8 and J is TRBJ1-2; D call uncertain. CDR3 length: 15 amino acids. The germline V gene has CDR1 SGHVS and CDR2 FQNEAQ. The chain's CDR3 is CAGSLEGMAVYGYTF. Written as DNA, the CDR3 is TGTGCCGGCAGCTTAGAAGGGATGGCTGTTTATGGCTACACCTTC. Together with reference TRBV7-8 and TRBJ1-2, the CDR3 gives the full variable domain: GAGVSQSPRYKVAKRGQDVALRCDPISGHVSLFWYQQALGQGPEFLTYFQNEAQLDKSGLPSDRFFAERPEGSVSTLKIQRTQQEDSAVYLCAGSLEGMAVYGYTFGSGTRLTVV.

There are a few counts of this clonotype. The rearrangement joins TRBV14 to TRBJ1-2, with TRBD1 matching over 7 bases. In germline, CDR1 is SGHDN, CDR2 FVKESK. The CDR3 length is 15 residues. J lost 6 bases, V lost 3 bases, and 10 bases had no gene match. The CDR3 DNA reads as TGTGCCAGCAGCCACTTAACAGCAGGGGGTGATGGCTACACCTTC. Its protein is CASSHLTAGGDGYTF.

This clonotype was recorded only once. CDR3 nucleotide sequence: TGCAGCGTAGTTCCGGGACAGGGGAACAATGAAAAACTGTTTTTT. Translating gives CSVVPGQGNNEKLFF. The V gene is TRBV29-1, the J gene TRBJ1-4, with 10 bases lining up with TRBD1. CDR3 length equals 15 residues. In germline, CDR1 is SQVTM, CDR2 ANQGSEA. V shed 6 bases, J shed 5 bases, and the junction held 9 bases outside the gene matches. The full variable domain, its missing parts supplied by reference TRBV29-1 and TRBJ1-4, is SAVISQKPSRDICQRGTSLTIQCQVDSQVTMMFWYRQQPGQSLTLIATANQGSEATYESGFVIDKFPISRPNLTFSTLTVSNMSPEDSSIYLCSVVPGQGNNEKLFFGSGTQLSVL.

V is TRBV5-1 and J is TRBJ1-2, with D unclear. V dropped 0 bases and J dropped 6 bases, with 15 bases sitting between them. The CDR3 runs to 15 residues. Germline-derived CDR1 and CDR2 are SGHRS and YFSETQ. The DNA of the CDR3 is TGCGCCAGCAGCTTGGCCGGAAGGACGGAGAATGGCTACACCTTC. This translates into CASSLAGRTENGYTF.

This clonotype has more than one count but fewer than ten. V and J are TRBV29-1 and TRBJ1-1; no clear D gene. Germline V gene lookup returns CDR1 SQVTM and CDR2 ANQGSEA. Deletions cut 6 bases from V and 6 bases from J, with 14 bases between. The CDR3 consists of 12 residues. CDR3: CSVEDSEAEAFF. The CDR3 bases are TGCAGCGTGGAGGACTCAGAGGCTGAAGCTTTCTTT. Together with reference TRBV29-1 and TRBJ1-1, the CDR3 gives the full variable domain: SAVISQKPSRDICQRGTSLTIQCQVDSQVTMMFWYRQQPGQSLTLIATANQGSEATYESGFVIDKFPISRPNLTFSTLTVSNMSPEDSSIYLCSVEDSEAEAFFGQGTRLTVV.

V usage is TRBV10-3 and J usage is TRBJ1-6, with D possibly matching TRBD1 (5 bases). Trimming took off 2 bases at V and 10 bases at J, with 9 bases between the two ends. CDR1 is ENHRY and CDR2 is SYGVKD in the germline V gene. This CDR3 has 13 residues. This CDR3 reads CAISEKRGSPLHF. CDR3 sequence (DNA): TGTGCCATCAGTGAGAAGAGGGGATCACCCCTCCACTTT.

This rearrangement joins TRBV11-2 to TRBJ1-1, with D perhaps TRBD1 (6 bases). CDR1 is SGHAT and CDR2 is FQNNGV in the germline V gene. The CDR3 is made up of 13 amino acids. The germline V and J ends were trimmed by 10 bases and 0 bases, with 12 bases remaining between them. The DNA for the CDR3 is TGTGCCACCCGCGGACAGTTGAACACTGAAGCTTTCTTT. It is translated as CATRGQLNTEAFF.

The rearrangement uses TRBV7-8 and TRBJ1-4, with D unclear. The CDR3 consists of 15 residues. The V gene's germline CDR1 is SGHVS and CDR2 FQNEAQ. The V end lost 5 bases, the J end lost 6 bases, and 16 bases lay between the germline ends. The CDR3 bases are TGTGCCAGCAGCGCAGGAGGTGGATTTGATGAAAAACTGTTTTTT. Translation: CASSAGGGFDEKLFF.

The chain links TRBV7-2 to TRBJ1-1; D not resolved. V shed 1 base and J shed 1 base, with 13 bases lying between them. CDR3 size: 16 residues. Germline-derived CDR1 and CDR2 are SGHTA and FQGNSA. CDR3 region: CASSLVLYRGNTEAFF. The DNA for the CDR3 is TGTGCCAGCAGCTTAGTCCTCTACCGCGGGAACACTGAAGCTTTCTTT.

This clonotype was counted at least ten times. This chain links TRBV7-2 with TRBJ1-2; TRBD1 is a possible D gene (6 bases). This CDR3 has 13 residues. Germline assignment: CDR1 SGHTA and CDR2 FQGNSA. Trimming stripped 8 bases from V and 6 bases from J, with 16 bases between. The CDR3 region is CASPTRGADGYTF. DNA of the CDR3: TGTGCCAGCCCCACAAGGGGGGCCGATGGCTACACCTTC.

CDR3 residues: CASRRNNQPQHF. The CDR3 coding sequence is TGTGCCAGCAGAAGAAACAATCAGCCCCAGCATTTT. V gene TRBV12-3 or TRBV12-4 combines with J gene TRBJ1-5; D unresolved. The germline V and J ends were trimmed by 6 bases and 3 bases, with 6 bases remaining between them. The CDR3 is 12 residues long.

This clonotype was counted many times. The gene calls are TRBV29-1 and TRBJ2-5, with D maybe TRBD1 (5 bases). The CDR3 has 10 residues. Germline CDR1 SQVTM, CDR2 ANQGSEA. The CDR3 reads CRNRGETQYF. CDR3 nucleotides: TGCAGGAATAGGGGAGAGACCCAGTACTTC.

This clonotype was recorded a few times. The junction and the germline gene differ at one end; a read error may be behind it. The chain is built from TRBV24-1 and TRBJ2-7, with a possible D match to TRBD1 (6 bases). The CDR3 has 14 amino acids. CDR1 is KGHDR, CDR2 SFDVKD, per germline. The CDR3 region is CASSVEQGDYEQYF. CDR3 DNA: TGTGCCAGCAGTGTCGAACAGGGAGACTACGAGCAGTACTTC.

V usage is TRBV7-9 and J usage is TRBJ2-5; D uncertain. Between the trimmed V and J ends, which lost 5 bases and 4 bases, there was a span of 11 bases. Germline CDR1 SEHNR, CDR2 FQNEAQ (reference sequence). The CDR3 runs 13 residues. The CDR3 nucleotides are TGTGCCAGCAGCCGCGAGAACCGAGAGACCCAGTACTTC. Translation: CASSRENRETQYF.

Ten or more counts support this clonotype. J is TRBJ1-1 and V is TRBV20-1; no firm D call. The germline V gene encodes CDR1 DFQATT and CDR2 SNEGSKA (reference sequence). The V gene lost 6 bases and the J gene lost 1 base, with 15 bases spanning the gap. The CDR3 runs to 14 residues. CDR3 sequence: CSAAVMDGNTEAFF. The CDR3 DNA follows: TGCAGTGCCGCGGTTATGGACGGGAACACTGAAGCTTTCTTT.

This clonotype was counted between two and nine times. The chain uses TRBV4-3 and TRBJ2-7; D is possibly TRBD2 (7 bases). V was clipped by 4 bases and J by 9 bases, with 19 bases between them. Looked up from germline, CDR1 is LGHNA and CDR2 is YSLEER. The CDR3 consists of 14 residues. The DNA for the CDR3 is TGCGCCAGCAGCCCCAGGGTCGCCGCGGGGGCGCAGTACTTC. This gives the protein CASSPRVAAGAQYF.

This clonotype was observed at least ten times. The V and J genes are TRBV7-9 and TRBJ1-1; no definite D call. Germline lookup yields CDR1 SEHNR and CDR2 FQNEAQ (reference sequence). Trimming shortened V by 5 bases and J by 11 bases, and 15 bases separated the two germline ends. CDR3 length: 12 residues. CDR3 protein: CASSHQLGLAFF. The CDR3 DNA follows: TGTGCCAGCAGCCATCAGTTGGGTCTCGCTTTCTTT.

V usage is TRBV20-1 and J usage is TRBJ1-1; TRBD1 agrees at 7 bases. The CDR3 sequence is 14 residues long. Germline CDR1 and CDR2: DFQATT and SNEGSKA (reference sequence). Unmatched junction bases numbered 7, after V lost 5 bases and J lost 1 base. This chain's CDR3 is CSARAGQENTEAFF. Here the CDR3 DNA reads TGCAGTGCTCGGGCCGGACAGGAGAACACTGAAGCTTTCTTT.

Turning to this clonotype: Germline and junction disagree at one end, which may indicate a read error. The chain uses TRBV10-3 and TRBJ1-2; D might be TRBD1 (5 bases). The CDR3 is 12 residues long. CDR1 and CDR2 (germline): ENHRY, SYGVKD. The CDR3 coding sequence is TGTGCCAGCAGTGAGGGGTGGGGCGGCTACACCTTC. Protein sequence: CASSEGWGGYTF.

This clonotype has just a few counts. In DNA, the CDR3 is TGTGCCAGCAGCGTGACAGGGAGTGGGTTCAACGAGCAGTACTTC. It specifies CASSVTGSGFNEQYF. V usage is TRBV7-9 and J usage is TRBJ2-7; TRBD1 agrees at 7 bases. Per the germline V gene, CDR1 is SEHNR and CDR2 is FQNEAQ (reference sequence). Trimming removed 5 bases from V and 5 bases from J; junction bases left unmatched: 12. The CDR3 runs 15 residues.